The 24 T cell receptor beta chains below were found in one sample sequenced in a study of T cell changes during pregnancy in multiple sclerosis. The repertoire was sequenced with immunoSEQ multiplex PCR; TCRdb's copy has only in-frame clones and lacks some. The table lists 30,000 to 45,000 clones, roughly 90% of them singletons. The sequencing used CD8+ T cells from peripheral blood mononuclear cells, collected in the first trimester of pregnancy. The source of these receptors is a female donor with multiple sclerosis, enrolled in a pregnancy study.

The rearrangement uses TRBV5-4 and TRBJ1-1; 8 nucleotides match TRBD1. This CDR3 has 15 residues. The V segment lost 3 bases and the J segment 6 bases; nucleotides outside the gene matches: 10. The germline gives CDR1 SGHNT, CDR2 YYREEE (reference sequence). CDR3 loop: CASSWDRSALAEAFF. CDR3 in DNA: TGTGCCAGCAGCTGGGACAGGTCGGCCTTGGCTGAAGCTTTCTTT.

This chain links TRBV5-6 with TRBJ1-2; D is uncertain. V was clipped by 3 bases and J by 0 bases, with 9 bases between them. The CDR3 is 14 residues long. Germline CDR1 reads SGHDT; CDR2 reads YYEEEE. CDR3 sequence: CASSSLRANYGYTF. The CDR3 DNA reads TGTGCCAGCAGCTCGTTGCGTGCTAACTATGGCTACACCTTC.

The chain uses TRBV6-6 and TRBJ1-2, with 7 bases that match TRBD1. Per the germline V gene, CDR1 is MNHNY and CDR2 is SVGAGI (reference sequence). This CDR3 spans 15 amino acids. The V segment lost 7 bases and the J segment 5 bases; nucleotides outside the gene matches: 13. CDR3 region: CASKPGTVGGYGYTF. The CDR3 bases are TGTGCCAGCAAGCCCGGGACAGTGGGGGGTTATGGCTACACCTTC.

This chain links TRBV5-1 with TRBJ2-5; 7 positions match TRBD2. The germline CDR1 and CDR2 sequences are SGHRS and YFSETQ. This CDR3 region has 15 residues. V was clipped by 4 bases and J by 5 bases; unmatched bases: 11. The CDR3 DNA follows: TGCGCCAGCAGCCAGAGCTTGACTAGCTCGGAGACCCAGTACTTC. Protein sequence: CASSQSLTSSETQYF.

This chain joins TRBV7-8 and TRBJ2-7; 10 nucleotides match TRBD2. Trimming took 2 bases from V and 0 from J; bases not matched to a gene: 7. Germline V gives CDR1 SGHVS, CDR2 FQNEAQ. The CDR3 spans 17 residues. CDR3 amino acids: CASSLFSGGTSSYEQYF. Written as DNA, the CDR3 is TGTGCCAGCAGCTTATTTAGCGGGGGGACCAGCTCCTACGAGCAGTACTTC.

This rearrangement joins TRBV6-6 to TRBJ2-5; possible D gene TRBD2, 6 bases. The V end was cut by 6 bases, the J end by 2 bases, with 10 bases between. The CDR3 spans 13 residues. Germline CDR1 is MNHNY and CDR2 is SVGAGI (reference sequence). CDR3 bases: TGTGCCAGCAGCCGGGACTCGCAAGAGACCCAGTACTTC. It yields the protein CASSRDSQETQYF.

This clone has only one observation. The chain links TRBV6-5 to TRBJ2-4; 7 nucleotides agree with TRBD1. The CDR3 runs 14 residues. With V trimmed by 4 bases and J by 1 base, 1 base remained unmatched. Germline loops: CDR1 MNHEY, CDR2 SVGAGI. The CDR3 spells CASSSTGAKNIQYF. The CDR3 nucleotides read TGTGCCAGCAGTTCGACAGGGGCCAAAAACATTCAGTACTTC.

The rearrangement uses TRBV6-1 and TRBJ2-7; D call uncertain. The CDR3 length is 15 residues. Trimming stripped 0 bases from V and 0 bases from J, with 9 bases between. From germline, CDR1 is MNHNS and CDR2 SASEGT. CDR3 protein: CASSEAEWYSYEQYF. The CDR3 coding sequence is TGTGCCAGCAGTGAAGCGGAGTGGTACTCCTACGAGCAGTACTTC.

The chain combines TRBV6-5 with TRBJ1-5; D is ambiguous. V was pared by 0 bases and J by 5 bases, with 11 bases between. The CDR3 is made up of 15 amino acids. Germline V gene lookup returns CDR1 MNHEY and CDR2 SVGAGI. The CDR3 region is CASSYSSGEDQPQHF. As DNA, the CDR3 is TGTGCCAGCAGTTACTCTTCCGGGGAGGATCAGCCCCAGCATTTT.

As concerns this clone: A junction boundary mismatches the germline segment, possibly from a read error. The chain combines TRBV7-7 with TRBJ2-5, with D perhaps TRBD1 (6 bases). The germline gives CDR1 SSHAT, CDR2 FNYEAQ (reference sequence). This CDR3 has 15 residues. The CDR3 bases are TGTGCTAGCAGCAACTCCGTGGGACAACAAGAGACCCAGTACTTC. It codes for CASSNSVGQQETQYF.

In its sample, this clone was seen once. The chain has TRBV5-6 and TRBJ2-7; possibly TRBD2 for D (7 bases). The CDR3 is made up of 14 amino acids. V dropped 5 bases and J dropped 2 bases, with 14 bases sitting between them. Per germline, CDR1 SGHDT and CDR2 YYEEEE. The CDR3 spells CASRGGPRAYEQYF. In DNA form, the CDR3 reads TGTGCCAGCAGGGGGGGGCCTCGGGCCTACGAGCAGTACTTC.

In this sample, this clone turned up a few times. CDR3 protein: CASSDGTGGLQPQHF. The CDR3, as DNA: TGTGCCAGCAGTGACGGGACAGGGGGTCTTCAGCCCCAGCATTTT. V is TRBV2 and J is TRBJ1-5; 11 bases agree with TRBD1. The V and J ends lost 3 bases and 6 bases, in that order; junction bases with no gene match: 4. Germline V gene data show CDR1 as SNHLY and CDR2 as FYNNEI. The CDR3 extends over 15 amino acids.

The rearrangement uses TRBV30 and TRBJ2-7; 10 bases match TRBD1. Germline V CDR1 and CDR2: GTSNPN, SVGIG (reference sequence). CDR3 length: 14 residues. After removal of 3 bases from V and 4 bases from J, the junction contained 6 bases not matched to a gene. CDR3 protein: CAWRGTGDFYEQYF. CDR3 DNA: TGTGCCTGGAGGGGGACAGGGGACTTTTACGAGCAGTACTTC.

This clone was recorded only once. This sequence joins TRBV7-9 and TRBJ1-2, with 8 bases lining up with TRBD1. Germline loops: CDR1 SEHNR, CDR2 FQNEAQ (reference sequence). V shed 10 bases, J shed 2 bases, and the junction held 15 bases outside the gene matches. The CDR3 spans 16 residues. CDR3 DNA sequence: TGTGCCATCCAAGGGGGACAGGCAACCGTCAACTATGGCTACACCTTC. Protein sequence: CAIQGGQATVNYGYTF.

The V gene is TRBV5-4, the J gene TRBJ1-3, with TRBD1 as a possible D gene (5 bases). The CDR3 runs 14 residues. The V gene lost 2 bases and the J gene lost 1 base, with 7 bases spanning the gap. The V gene's germline CDR1 is SGHNT and CDR2 YYREEE (reference sequence). The CDR3 here is CASSFPGSGNTIYF. CDR3 nucleotide sequence: TGTGCCAGCAGCTTCCCAGGGTCTGGAAACACCATATATTTT. Based on the CDR3 plus reference TRBV5-4 and TRBJ1-3, the full variable domain is ETGVTQSPTHLIKTRGQQVTLRCSSQSGHNTVSWYQQALGQGPQFIFQYYREEENGRGNFPPRFSGLQFPNYSSELNVNALELDDSALYLCASSFPGSGNTIYFGEGSWLTVV.

The CDR3 is CASSLPGGGTEAFF. CDR3 sequence (DNA): TGCGCCAGCAGCTTGCCGGGGGGAGGGACTGAAGCTTTCTTT. The chain couples TRBV5-1 to TRBJ1-1, with D possibly matching TRBD1 (5 bases). Trimming shortened V by 1 base and J by 5 bases, and 12 bases separated the two germline ends. CDR1 and CDR2 from the germline V gene are SGHRS and YFSETQ. The length of the CDR3 is 14 residues.

This clone was found once. The rearrangement links TRBV5-1 to TRBJ2-4, with 9 bases identical to TRBD1. This CDR3 contains 16 residues. CDR1 and CDR2 (germline): SGHRS, YFSETQ. The V and J ends lost 4 bases and 0 bases, in that order; junction bases with no gene match: 5. CDR3 loop: CASSQGQGRAKNIQYF. CDR3 bases: TGCGCCAGCAGCCAGGGACAGGGAAGAGCCAAAAACATTCAGTACTTC.

The rearrangement links TRBV14 to TRBJ1-3; D possibly corresponds to TRBD1 (6 bases). Germline V CDR1 and CDR2: SGHDN, FVKESK. The CDR3 has 14 amino acids. Trimming removed 4 bases at V and 7 bases at J, with 14 bases between. CDR3 protein: CASSRRQDWNTIYF. DNA for the CDR3: TGTGCCAGCAGCCGCAGACAGGATTGGAACACCATATATTTT.

The V and J genes are TRBV15 and TRBJ2-7; tentative D call: TRBD1 (6 bases). CDR1 is LNHNV and CDR2 is YYDKDF in the germline V gene (reference sequence). V dropped 0 bases and J dropped 2 bases, with 14 bases sitting between them. The CDR3 is made up of 16 amino acids. CDR3 sequence reads: CATSRDSWDTTYEQYF. Written as DNA, the CDR3 is TGTGCCACCAGCAGAGATTCGTGGGACACCACCTACGAGCAGTACTTC. Looking up the rest from reference TRBV15 and TRBJ2-7 gives the full variable domain: DAMVIQNPRYQVTQFGKPVTLSCSQTLNHNVMYWYQQKSSQAPKLLFHYYDKDFNNEADTPDNFQSRRPNTSFCFLDIRSPGLGDTAMYLCATSRDSWDTTYEQYFGPGTRLTVT.

This clone was seen just once. As DNA, the CDR3 is TGTGCCAGCTCGGGGGACGGGAACACTGAAGCTTTCTTT. Its translation is CASSGDGNTEAFF. The genes are TRBV19 and TRBJ1-1; TRBD1 is a possible D gene (5 bases). Deletions cut 9 bases from V and 1 base from J, with 12 bases between. CDR1 is LNHDA and CDR2 is SQIVND in the germline V gene (reference sequence). The CDR3 has 13 residues.

V is TRBV5-1 and J is TRBJ2-7, with a possible D match to TRBD1 (5 bases). The V end lost 0 bases, the J end lost 6 bases, and 10 bases lay between the germline ends. The CDR3 runs 13 residues. Germline V gene sequence: CDR1 SGHRS, CDR2 YFSETQ. The CDR3 sequence is CASSLGGLSEQYF. For the CDR3, the DNA is TGCGCCAGCAGCTTGGGGGGCTTGTCCGAGCAGTACTTC.

V and J are TRBV4-1 and TRBJ1-2, with unresolved D. V lost 1 base, J lost 6 bases, and 12 bases lay in between. Germline lookup yields CDR1 MGHRA and CDR2 YSYEKL. CDR3 length: 14 amino acids. CDR3 sequence (DNA): TGCGCCAGCAGCCAAGGAGACACTCTTGATGGCTACACCTTC. It specifies CASSQGDTLDGYTF.

The rearrangement joins TRBV4-1 to TRBJ2-7, with D perhaps matching TRBD2 (6 bases). CDR3 size: 15 residues. In germline, CDR1 is MGHRA, CDR2 YSYEKL. Trimming cost V 1 base and J 2 bases, with 12 bases left between them. In nucleotides, the CDR3 is TGCGCCAGCAGCCAAGTAACGACGGGGGCCTACGAGCAGTACTTC. Its translation is CASSQVTTGAYEQYF.

J is TRBJ2-1 and V is TRBV6-4; 9 bases line up with TRBD1. This CDR3 is 14 amino acids long. V lost 6 bases, J lost 8 bases, and 8 bases stayed unmatched. Germline values: CDR1 MRHNA, CDR2 SNTAGT. The chain's CDR3 is CASRGDREVDEQFF. In nucleotides, the CDR3 is TGTGCCAGCAGAGGGGACAGGGAAGTAGATGAGCAGTTCTTC.